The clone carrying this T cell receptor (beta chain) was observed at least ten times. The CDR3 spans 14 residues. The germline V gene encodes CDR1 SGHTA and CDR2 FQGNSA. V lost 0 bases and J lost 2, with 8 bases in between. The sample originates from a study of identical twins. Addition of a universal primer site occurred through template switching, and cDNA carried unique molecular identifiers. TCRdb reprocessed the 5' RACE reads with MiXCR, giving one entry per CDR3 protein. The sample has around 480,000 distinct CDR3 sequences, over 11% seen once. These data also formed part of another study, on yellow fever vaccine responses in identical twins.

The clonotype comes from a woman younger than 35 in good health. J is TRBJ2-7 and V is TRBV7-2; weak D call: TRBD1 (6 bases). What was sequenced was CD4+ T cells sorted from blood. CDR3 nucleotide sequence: TGTGCCAGCAGCTTAGCAGGGGGAGCCTACGAGCAGTACTTC. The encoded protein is CASSLAGGAYEQYF.